The T cell receptor (beta chain) under discussion was sequenced for a study of metastatic and nonmetastatic thyroid tumors. Across the whole study: Repertoire data that came from the blood and tumor or nodule tissue of malignant and benign thyroid patients were compared.

This clone has ten or more counts. What it recognizes is unknown. Other DNA sequences within the sample encode an identical CDR3. The CDR3 extends over 18 amino acids. The ends were cut back, 5 bases at V and 2 bases at J, with 22 bases in the middle. Germline loops: CDR1 ENHRY, CDR2 SYGVKD. Treatment of any kind had been given to no patient before thyroid surgery. General study points: Malignant thyroid tumors reportedly exceeded benign nodules significantly in TCR beta diversity, with the difference appearing in blood and tumor.

Methods used by the authors: The study's classifier, a distant-metastasis tool for papillary thyroid cancer, was built using CDR3 differences across clinicopathological groups. With MiXCR, TCRdb reprocessed the PCR reads. For this entry, the V and J calls and clone size follow TCRdb and not the study's own pipeline. The table lists 60,000 to 75,000 clones, less than 5% of them singletons. The sequencing sample was made of blood. The receptor was isolated from a female donor with papillary thyroid cancer or a benign thyroid nodule (not recorded which). Some clones in this sample may be carry-over from other donors' samples. The rearrangement joins TRBV10-3 to TRBJ1-3, with D possibly matching TRBD1 (6 bases). This CDR3 reads CAISPRTGASATGNTIYF. The CDR3 region has the DNA TGTGCCATCAGTCCTCGGACGGGGGCCTCCGCTACTGGAAACACCATATATTTT.